Sequencing of this T cell receptor (beta chain) was carried out in a study of CD8 T cells in Susac syndrome. General study points: The study recognized that the number of individuals in its TCR sequencing and HLA analysis was relatively small.

RNA totalling about 0.45 to 1 ug underwent reverse transcription with random hexamers. Via MiXCR, TCRdb re-called the immunoSEQ multiplex PCR reads, giving one row per CDR3 protein. Among some 300,000 distinct CDR3 sequences listed, roughly 85% were seen once. The length of the CDR3 is 15 residues. Per germline, CDR1 SGHAT and CDR2 FQNNGV. The germline V and J ends were trimmed by 3 bases and 2 bases, with 14 bases remaining between them. In this sample, this clonotype turned up a few times. As yet, its antigen is unknown. TEMRA cells underwent FACS enrichment and CD8+ and CD4+ T cells underwent negative isolation.

The TCR sequence derives from a human donor with multiple sclerosis. The sample taken for sequencing was CD8+ T cells from PBMCs. The chain combines TRBV11-2 with TRBJ2-7; D gene uncertain. The CDR3 region has the DNA TGTGCCAGCAGCTTTACTTCCGGGTCGGCCTACGAGCAGTACTTC. This gives the protein CASSFTSGSAYEQYF.